This T cell receptor beta chain was observed in a study of blood T cell repertoires in COVID-19. Study-level background: Both acute and convalescent COVID-19 samples were obtained from the United States, Italy and Spain. PBMCs, B-cell-depleted T cells, or T cells were the source of the cDNA or gDNA that made up the material.

Those enrolled in Seattle joined during active infection and were followed longitudinally afterward. Germline values: CDR1 MNHEY, CDR2 SVGAGI. V trimming: 0 bases; J trimming: 6 bases; junction bases outside the gene matches: 6. The CDR3 loop spans 16 amino acids. As processed by the authors: Estimates of nucleated cell counts were drawn from the amplification of reference gene primers. TCRdb's copy holds only in-frame clones and misses some; the assay was immunoSEQ multiplex PCR. Clone size and V and J calls were adopted from that table, with D and trimming inferred from the DNA. The data contain under 200,000 clones, around nine tenths of them singletons.

The clonotype originates from a woman in her 70s with COVID-19, enrolled during active disease. Source material: peripheral blood. V and J are TRBV6-5 and TRBJ1-2; 11 bases line up with TRBD1. The CDR3 sequence: CASSYSTDRGLDGYTF. The CDR3 DNA is TGTGCCAGCAGTTACTCAACGGACAGGGGGCTGGATGGCTACACCTTC.